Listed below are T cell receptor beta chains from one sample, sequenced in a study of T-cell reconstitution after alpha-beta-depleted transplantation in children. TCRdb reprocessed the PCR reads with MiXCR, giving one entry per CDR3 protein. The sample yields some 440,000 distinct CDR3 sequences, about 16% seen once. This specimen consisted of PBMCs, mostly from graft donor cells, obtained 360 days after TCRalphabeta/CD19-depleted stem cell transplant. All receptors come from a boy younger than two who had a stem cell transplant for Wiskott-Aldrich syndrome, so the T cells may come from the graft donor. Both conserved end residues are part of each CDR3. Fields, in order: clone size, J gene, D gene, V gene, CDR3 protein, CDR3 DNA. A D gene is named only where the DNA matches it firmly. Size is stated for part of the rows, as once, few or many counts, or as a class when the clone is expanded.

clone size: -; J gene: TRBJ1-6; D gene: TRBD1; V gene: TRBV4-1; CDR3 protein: CASSQGRDRVIHF; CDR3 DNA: TGCGCCAGCAGCCAAGGGAGAGACAGGGTCATCCACTTT
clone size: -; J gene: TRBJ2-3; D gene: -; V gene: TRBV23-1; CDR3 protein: CASSQPGGTSRSDTQYF; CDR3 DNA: TGCGCCAGCAGTCAGCCAGGCGGGACCTCTAGGTCAGATACGCAGTATTTT
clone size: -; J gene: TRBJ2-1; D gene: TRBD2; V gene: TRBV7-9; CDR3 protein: CASSLVLSGERQFF; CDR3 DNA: TGTGCCAGCAGCTTAGTACTTAGCGGGGAGAGGCAGTTCTTC
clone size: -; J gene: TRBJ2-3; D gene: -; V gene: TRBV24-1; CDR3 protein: CATSDQFTDTQYF; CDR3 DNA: TGTGCCACCAGTGACCAATTCACAGATACGCAGTATTTT
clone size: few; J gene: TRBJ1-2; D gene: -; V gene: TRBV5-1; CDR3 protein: CASSPPAGNYGYTF; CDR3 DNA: TGCGCCAGCAGCCCGCCGGCCGGTAACTATGGCTACACCTTC
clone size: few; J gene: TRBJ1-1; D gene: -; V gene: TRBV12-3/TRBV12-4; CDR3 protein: CASSLMGVTEAFF; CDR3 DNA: TGTGCCAGCAGTTTAATGGGGGTCACTGAAGCTTTCTTT
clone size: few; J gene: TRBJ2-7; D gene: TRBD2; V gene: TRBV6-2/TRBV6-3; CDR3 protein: CASSYKRGLFYEQYF; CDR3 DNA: TGTGCCAGCAGTTACAAGCGGGGACTTTTCTACGAGCAGTACTTC
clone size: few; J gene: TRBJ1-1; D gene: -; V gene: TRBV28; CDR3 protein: CASRPPVDRGTEAFF; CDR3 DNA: TGTGCCAGCAGACCTCCTGTTGACAGAGGTACTGAAGCTTTCTTT
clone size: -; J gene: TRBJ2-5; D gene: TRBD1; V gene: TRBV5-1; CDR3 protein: CASSFTGASQYF; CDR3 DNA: TGCGCCAGCAGCTTTACAGGGGCGTCCCAGTACTTC
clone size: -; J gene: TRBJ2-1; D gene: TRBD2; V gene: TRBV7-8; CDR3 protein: CASSLVGGSGRISEQFF; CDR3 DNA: TGTGCCAGCAGCTTAGTAGGGGGTAGCGGGAGAATCTCTGAGCAGTTCTTC
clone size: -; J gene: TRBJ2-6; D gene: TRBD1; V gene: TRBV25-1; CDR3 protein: CASSATGAGANVLTF; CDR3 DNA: TGTGCCAGCAGTGCGACAGGGGCTGGGGCCAACGTCCTGACTTTC
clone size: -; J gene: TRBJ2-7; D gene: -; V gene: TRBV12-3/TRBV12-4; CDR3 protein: CASTLGDAPKEQYF; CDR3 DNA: TGTGCCAGCACCTTGGGGGATGCTCCGAAAGAGCAGTACTTC
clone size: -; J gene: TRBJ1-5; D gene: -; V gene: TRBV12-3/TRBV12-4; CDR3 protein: CASSFSLDQPQHF; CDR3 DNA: TGTGCCAGCAGTTTTTCATTAGATCAGCCCCAGCATTTT
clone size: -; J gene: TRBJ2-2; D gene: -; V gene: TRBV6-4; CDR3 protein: CASSDSWRYGGTGELFF; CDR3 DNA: TGTGCCAGCAGTGACTCTTGGCGGTATGGGGGCACCGGGGAGCTGTTTTTT
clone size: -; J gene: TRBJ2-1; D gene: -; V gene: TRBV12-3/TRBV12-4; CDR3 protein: CASSLSAGRSYNEQFF; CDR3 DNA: TGTGCCAGCAGTTTAAGCGCGGGGCGCTCCTACAATGAGCAGTTCTTC
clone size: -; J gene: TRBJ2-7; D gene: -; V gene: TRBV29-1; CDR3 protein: CSVGGGTLTRQYF; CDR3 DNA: TGCAGCGTTGGGGGTGGGACACTTACTCGGCAGTACTTC
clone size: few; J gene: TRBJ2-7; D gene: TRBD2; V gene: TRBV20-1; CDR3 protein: CSASLAGGGYEQYF; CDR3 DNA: TGCAGTGCCTCACTAGCGGGAGGGGGCTACGAGCAGTACTTC
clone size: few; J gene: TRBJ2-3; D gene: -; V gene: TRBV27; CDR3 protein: CASSSWSRRADTQYF; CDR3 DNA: TGTGCCAGCAGTTCCTGGTCACGAAGGGCAGATACGCAGTATTTT
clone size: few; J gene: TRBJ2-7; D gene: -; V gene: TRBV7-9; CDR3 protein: CASSLRELHLEQYF; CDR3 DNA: TGTGCCAGCAGCCTCCGGGAACTCCACCTGGAGCAGTACTTC
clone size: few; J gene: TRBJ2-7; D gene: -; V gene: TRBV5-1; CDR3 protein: CASKGQIYEQYF; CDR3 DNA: TGCGCCAGCAAAGGACAGATCTACGAGCAGTACTTC
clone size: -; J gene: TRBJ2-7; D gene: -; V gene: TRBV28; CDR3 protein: CVSFLIADTPFVSYEQYF; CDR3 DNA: TGTGTTAGCTTCCTCATTGCGGACACCCCCTTTGTTTCCTACGAGCAGTACTTC
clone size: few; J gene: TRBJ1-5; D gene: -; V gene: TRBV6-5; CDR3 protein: CASSSSQGRGNQPQHF; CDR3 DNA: -
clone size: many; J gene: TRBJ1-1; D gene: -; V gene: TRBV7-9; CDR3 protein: CAIKPEAFF; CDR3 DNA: TGTGCCATTAAACCTGAAGCTTTCTTT
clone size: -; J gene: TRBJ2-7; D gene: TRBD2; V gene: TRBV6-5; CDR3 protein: CASSSGLPNYEQYF; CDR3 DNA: TGTGCCAGCAGTTCGGGACTACCTAACTACGAGCAGTACTTC
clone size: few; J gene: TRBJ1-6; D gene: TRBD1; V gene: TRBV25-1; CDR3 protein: CASRTGSYSPLHF; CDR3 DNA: TGTGCCAGCAGGACAGGGTCGTATTCACCCCTCCACTTT
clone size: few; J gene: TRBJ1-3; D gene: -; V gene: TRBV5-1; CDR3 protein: CASSLAGQISGNTIYF; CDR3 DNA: TGCGCCAGCAGCTTGGCCGGGCAGATCTCTGGAAACACCATATATTTT